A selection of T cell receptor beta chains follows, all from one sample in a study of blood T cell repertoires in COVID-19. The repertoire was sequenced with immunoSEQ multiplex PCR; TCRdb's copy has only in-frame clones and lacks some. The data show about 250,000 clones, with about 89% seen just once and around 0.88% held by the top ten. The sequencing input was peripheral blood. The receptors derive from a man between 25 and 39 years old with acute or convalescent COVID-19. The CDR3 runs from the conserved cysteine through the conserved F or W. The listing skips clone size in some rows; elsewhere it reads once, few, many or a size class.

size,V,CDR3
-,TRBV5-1,CASASGERGTQYF
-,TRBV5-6,CASSLAFWGDGYTF
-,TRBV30,CAWTLTGGRDNEQFF
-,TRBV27,CATAPRQVGNTEAFF
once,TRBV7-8,CASSLAVRNYGYTF
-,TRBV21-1,CASSKDRVLNTEAFF
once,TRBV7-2,CASSLGRGQGVTDTQYF
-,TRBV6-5,CASRTGDNQPQHF
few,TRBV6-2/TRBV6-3,CASSSDGSAGYTF
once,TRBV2,CASSGQGPETELFF